The 21 T cell receptor beta chains listed next were all sequenced from one sample in a study of T cell responses to AZD1222 COVID-19 vaccine. TCRdb's table, derived via immunoSEQ multiplex PCR, lists solely in-frame clones and lacks some. Of about 170,000 clones listed, 90% are singletons. The specimen comprised peripheral blood, sampled on day 0 of AZD1222 vaccination. These receptors all come from an adult in good health.

The chain combines TRBV4-2 with TRBJ1-4; D is possibly TRBD1 (6 bases). The CDR3 contains 15 residues. The V gene's germline CDR1 is LGHNA and CDR2 YNFKEQ. V gave up 0 bases and J gave up 5 bases, with 10 bases separating them. The CDR3 nucleotides are TGTGCCAGCAGCCAAGAATTTAGGGGGAATGAAAAACTGTTTTTT. Its translation: CASSQEFRGNEKLFF.

The chain recombines TRBV4-2 with TRBJ1-3, with D perhaps matching TRBD1 (5 bases). The CDR3 consists of 18 residues. The V end lost 0 bases, the J end lost 0 bases, and 15 bases lay between the germline ends. The germline gives CDR1 LGHNA, CDR2 YNFKEQ. Here the CDR3 reads CASSQDGAGKTSGNTIYF. CDR3 in DNA: TGTGCCAGCAGCCAAGATGGGGCAGGGAAGACCTCTGGAAACACCATATATTTT.

This chain links TRBV3-1 (or the pseudogene TRBV3-2) with TRBJ2-1, with a weak D call TRBD1 (6 bases). There are 14 residues in the CDR3. Trimming cost V 3 bases and J 9 bases, with 15 bases left between them. Per germline, CDR1 LGHDT and CDR2 YNNKEL (reference sequence). CDR3 bases: TGTGCCAGCAGCCAGGGGACACTCACGGGTGAGCAGTTCTTC. Amino acid sequence: CASSQGTLTGEQFF.

The chain employs TRBV5-1 and TRBJ1-2, with 7 nucleotides matching TRBD1. After removal of 0 bases from V and 4 bases from J, the junction contained 15 bases not matched to a gene. This CDR3 spans 18 amino acids. The germline CDR1 and CDR2 sequences are SGHRS and YFSETQ. The DNA of the CDR3 is TGCGCCAGCAGCTTGGGCCCCCGGGACAGCAACTTTGGCTATGGCTACACCTTC. As protein: CASSLGPRDSNFGYGYTF.

The chain uses TRBV7-9 and TRBJ1-1; a weak D match, TRBD1 (5 bases). CDR3 length: 13 residues. Germline loops: CDR1 SEHNR, CDR2 FQNEAQ (reference sequence). V was shortened by 7 bases and J by 5 bases, with 14 bases between the two germline ends. CDR3 in DNA: TGTGCCAGCAACTACGCGGGGGGGACTGAAGCTTTCTTT. Its protein product is CASNYAGGTEAFF.

The genes are TRBV27 and TRBJ1-2; D is perhaps TRBD1 (5 bases). The CDR3 has 15 residues. Trimming shortened V by 2 bases and J by 8 bases, and 18 bases separated the two germline ends. CDR1 is MNHEY, CDR2 SMNVEV, per germline (reference sequence). Here the CDR3 reads CASSLRASVGRGYTF. CDR3 bases: TGTGCCAGCAGTTTACGGGCCTCGGTGGGGCGGGGCTACACCTTC.

J is TRBJ2-5 and V is TRBV6-2 or TRBV6-3; D remains ambiguous. Germline assignment: CDR1 MNHEY and CDR2 SVGEGT. The V end lost 5 bases, the J end lost 1 base, and 14 bases lay between the germline ends. CDR3 length equals 15 residues. In DNA form, the CDR3 reads TGTGCCAGCAGTAACGGGCCCGGAACCCAAGAGACCCAGTACTTC. Protein product: CASSNGPGTQETQYF.

V usage is TRBV7-6 and J usage is TRBJ1-3, with no clear D. Germline-derived CDR1 and CDR2 are SGHVS and FNYEAQ. Trimming stripped 6 bases from V and 0 bases from J, with 12 bases between. The CDR3 length is 15 residues. This CDR3 is CASSRQFSSGNTIYF. In DNA form, the CDR3 reads TGTGCCAGCAGTCGTCAGTTTAGCTCTGGAAACACCATATATTTT.

The CDR3 bases are TGTGCCAGCAGTCCGAAGGGGGGGCGTGCGACTAATGAAAAACTGTTTTTT. This encodes CASSPKGGRATNEKLFF. V is TRBV6-6 and J is TRBJ1-4; D perhaps matches TRBD1 (6 bases). The ends were cut back, 5 bases at V and 2 bases at J, with 18 bases in the middle. Germline-derived CDR1 and CDR2 are MNHNY and SVGAGI (reference sequence). This CDR3 region has 17 residues.

This chain uses TRBV6-5 with TRBJ2-7; 8 positions agree with TRBD1. V dropped 5 bases and J dropped 3; count of bases not matched to a gene: 6. The CDR3 totals 14 residues. Germline V gene lookup returns CDR1 MNHEY and CDR2 SVGAGI. In nucleotides, the CDR3 is TGTGCCAGCAGTCACGGGACAGGAAACTACGAGCAGTACTTC. This sequence encodes CASSHGTGNYEQYF.

A word on this clone: Because the CDR3 is missing its conserved closing phenylalanine or tryptophan, this is likely a read error. The limits of the CDR3 on the DNA are not certain, so only TCRdb's listed CDR3 is given. The V gene is TRBV19, the J gene TRBJ1-2; the table's D call TRBD1 went unverified against the DNA. The length of the CDR3 is 10 amino acids, counting both ends. Per germline, CDR1 LNHDA and CDR2 SQIVND (reference sequence). The CDR3 reads CASSIKKGEL.

The chain couples TRBV6-5 to TRBJ1-2, with TRBD1 matching 7 bases. CDR3 length equals 14 residues. In germline, CDR1 is MNHEY, CDR2 SVGAGI. With 6 bases clipped from V and 4 bases from J, the junction kept 8 bases outside the gene matches. This chain's CDR3 is CASRDQGGVYGYTF. In nucleotides, the CDR3 is TGTGCCAGCAGAGACCAGGGGGGGGTCTATGGCTACACCTTC.

This sequence joins TRBV2 and TRBJ1-3; D gene unclear. Germline values: CDR1 SNHLY, CDR2 FYNNEI. The V gene lost 4 bases and the J gene lost 0 bases, with 10 bases spanning the gap. The CDR3 extends over 15 amino acids. The CDR3 nucleotides are TGTGCCAGCAGTGGAAAGGACGGCTCTGGAAACACCATATATTTT. Amino acid sequence: CASSGKDGSGNTIYF.

The rearrangement uses TRBV7-3 and TRBJ1-5; D possibly corresponds to TRBD1 (6 bases). Looked up from germline, CDR1 is SGHTA and CDR2 is FQGTGA. This CDR3 contains 17 residues. V was trimmed by 4 bases and J by 6 bases, leaving 22 bases between them. CDR3 in DNA: TGTGCCAGCAGCTCTGGGGGCAAACGCAGAAGGGGTCAGCCCCAGCATTTT. Protein: CASSSGGKRRRGQPQHF.

The V call is TRBV30, the J call TRBJ1-2, with D maybe TRBD1 (5 bases). Germline V lookup: CDR1 GTSNPN, CDR2 SVGIG (reference sequence). V lost 5 bases and J 2 bases, leaving 21 bases between the germline ends. The CDR3 is 16 amino acids. The DNA of the CDR3 is TGTGCCTGGCGGCGGATGGGACGGCGGGGGAACTATGGCTACACCTTC. Residues: CAWRRMGRRGNYGYTF.

The chain links TRBV11-2 to TRBJ2-7; D remains ambiguous. CDR1 is SGHAT, CDR2 FQNNGV, per germline. Trimming shortened V by 5 bases and J by 0 bases, and 14 bases separated the two germline ends. This CDR3 has 15 amino acids. CDR3 amino acids: CASSVNTFASYEQYF. The CDR3 nucleotides read TGTGCCAGCAGCGTGAATACCTTCGCCTCCTACGAGCAGTACTTC.

The chain joins TRBV29-1 to TRBJ1-6, with D unresolved. CDR1 is SQVTM and CDR2 is ANQGSEA in the germline V gene. Trimming pared 6 bases from V and 0 bases from J, leaving 6 bases between. CDR3 length: 13 residues. Here the CDR3 reads CSVASSYNSPLHF. The DNA of the CDR3 is TGCAGCGTGGCGAGCTCCTATAATTCACCCCTCCACTTT.

The rearrangement joins TRBV19 to TRBJ2-5; 7 bases match TRBD2. The CDR3 consists of 14 residues. CDR1 is LNHDA, CDR2 SQIVND, per germline (reference sequence). V trimming: 7 bases; J trimming: 5 bases; junction bases outside the gene matches: 10. The CDR3 reads CASTPRGVGETQYF. The CDR3 region has the DNA TGTGCCAGTACCCCACGGGGGGTCGGGGAGACCCAGTACTTC.

The chain carries TRBV9 and TRBJ2-3, with 9 bases aligning to TRBD2. The V gene's germline CDR1 is SGDLS and CDR2 YYNGEE. Trimming took 4 bases from V and 4 from J; bases not matched to a gene: 10. This CDR3 has 16 residues. CDR3 amino acids: CASSPMRGGLADTQYF. The DNA for the CDR3 is TGTGCCAGCAGCCCCATGCGGGGGGGCCTTGCAGATACGCAGTATTTT.

This sequence joins TRBV6-6 and TRBJ2-7; D may be TRBD2 (5 bases). Germline V gene lookup returns CDR1 MNHNY and CDR2 SVGAGI (reference sequence). Trimming took 8 bases from V and 2 from J, leaving 13 bases between them. The CDR3 spans 13 residues. CDR3 sequence reads: CASQSGHPYEQYF. DNA of the CDR3: TGTGCCAGCCAGAGCGGTCACCCCTACGAGCAGTACTTC.

The V gene is TRBV6-8, the J gene TRBJ1-2; D gene unclear. Trimming shortened V by 2 bases and J by 3 bases, and 13 bases separated the two germline ends. This CDR3 comprises 15 residues. Germline V gene data show CDR1 as MNHGY and CDR2 as SAAAGT. The chain's CDR3 is CASSYLRTAHYGYTF. The CDR3 DNA sequence: TGTGCCAGCAGTTACCTCCGGACGGCACACTATGGCTACACCTTC.